The 31 T cell receptor beta chains presented below share a single source sample, sequenced in a study of sequential checkpoint blockade in melanoma. Generated by immunoSEQ multiplex PCR, the TCRdb table keeps only in-frame clones and is missing some. The table has 5,500 to 6,500 clones, 48% seen once. Documented treatment: randomized to nivolumab then ipilimumab (arm A) or the reverse (arm B). The starting material was CD8+ T cells sorted from blood (inferred from file names), obtained from a patient given nivolumab and ipilimumab in sequence. These receptors were obtained from a human patient with melanoma. Some clones in this sample may be carry-over from other donors' samples.

This clone ranks as medium-sized. The rearrangement joins TRBV11-1 to TRBJ2-7; 8 bases align to TRBD1. The V gene's germline CDR1 is SGHAT and CDR2 FQDESV (reference sequence). V gave up 4 bases and J gave up 2 bases; unmatched junction bases: 4. The CDR3 extends over 14 amino acids. The CDR3 protein is CASSYGQGPYEQYF. The DNA for the CDR3 is TGTGCCAGCAGCTACGGACAGGGCCCCTACGAGCAGTACTTC.

The V and J genes are TRBV4-3 and TRBJ1-1; 7 bases are a match to TRBD1. CDR3 length: 14 amino acids. The V gene end was trimmed by 1 base and the J gene end by 8 bases; junction bases not matched to a gene: 7. Looked up from germline, CDR1 is LGHNA and CDR2 is YSLEER. CDR3 in DNA: TGCGCCAGCAGCCAAGGGGACAGTGCTTACGAAGCTTTCTTT. This encodes CASSQGDSAYEAFF.

This clone was counted between two and nine times. V gene TRBV5-5 combines with J gene TRBJ2-6; TRBD1 aligns across 8 bases. The CDR3 is made up of 19 amino acids. With V trimmed by 2 bases and J by 2 bases, 12 bases remained unmatched. Germline loops: CDR1 SGHKS, CDR2 YYEKEE (reference sequence). As DNA, the CDR3 is TGTGCCAGCAGCTTATTACCCGGACAGGGAACTGCTGGGGCCAACGTCCTGACTTTC. It is translated as CASSLLPGQGTAGANVLTF.

The rearrangement links TRBV20-1 to TRBJ1-3; no clear D. Germline V gives CDR1 DFQATT, CDR2 SNEGSKA (reference sequence). The V and J ends lost 6 bases and 7 bases respectively, with 10 bases between them. The CDR3 consists of 11 residues. CDR3 loop: CSASPGNTIYF. The CDR3 DNA follows: TGCAGTGCCTCACCGGGGAACACCATATATTTT.

The V and J genes are TRBV7-9 and TRBJ1-2; D gene ambiguous. This CDR3 spans 13 amino acids. Germline lookup yields CDR1 SEHNR and CDR2 FQNEAQ (reference sequence). Deletions cut 1 base from V and 6 bases from J, with 9 bases between. The CDR3 loop is CASSLDGSHGYTF. The CDR3 DNA reads TGTGCCAGCAGCTTAGACGGGTCTCATGGCTACACCTTC.

The genes are TRBV15 and TRBJ1-5, with TRBD1 as a possible D gene (5 bases). CDR3 size: 15 residues. Germline assignment: CDR1 LNHNV and CDR2 YYDKDF (reference sequence). V lost 5 bases and J 1 base, leaving 12 bases between the germline ends. CDR3 in DNA: TGTGCCACCAGCGAAAGGGGCAGGAGCAATCAGCCCCAGCATTTT. Protein sequence: CATSERGRSNQPQHF.

This clone was seen a few times. The rearrangement links TRBV9 to TRBJ2-7; possibly TRBD2 for D (5 bases). The CDR3 is 15 residues long. Germline values: CDR1 SGDLS, CDR2 YYNGEE. V gave up 4 bases and J gave up 4 bases, with 18 bases separating them. CDR3 in DNA: TGTGCCAGCAGCCCCGACGGGCAGCGGTTGTACGAGCAGTACTTC. This codes for CASSPDGQRLYEQYF. The full variable domain, its missing parts supplied by reference TRBV9 and TRBJ2-7, is DSGVTQTPKHLITATGQRVTLRCSPRSGDLSVYWYQQSLDQGLQFLIQYYNGEERAKGNILERFSAQQFPDLHSELNLSSLELGDSALYFCASSPDGQRLYEQYFGPGTRLTVT.

The chain links TRBV5-6 to TRBJ1-3; D unclear. The CDR3 runs to 14 residues. V lost 1 base to trimming and J lost 3 bases, with 8 bases between them. From germline, CDR1 is SGHDT and CDR2 YYEEEE. CDR3 residues: CASSLLLYGNTIYF. The DNA of the CDR3 is TGTGCCAGCAGCTTGCTCTTGTATGGAAACACCATATATTTT.

In its sample, this clone was seen once. J is TRBJ2-7 and V is TRBV6-1, with D possibly matching TRBD2 (5 bases). Between the trimmed V and J ends, which lost 6 bases and 4 bases, there was a span of 13 bases. CDR1 is MNHNS, CDR2 SASEGT, per germline. CDR3 length equals 13 residues. For the CDR3, the DNA is TGTGCCAGCAGCGGTGGACTGATTTACGAGCAGTACTTC. Translation: CASSGGLIYEQYF.

The chain combines TRBV11-2 with TRBJ2-7; 10 nucleotides match TRBD2. The V segment lost 4 bases and the J segment 3 bases; nucleotides outside the gene matches: 6. The CDR3 length is 15 residues. The germline V gene has CDR1 SGHAT and CDR2 FQNNGV. Written as DNA, the CDR3 is TGTGCCAGCAGCTCAATTAGCGGGGGGTACTACGAGCAGTACTTC. It is translated as CASSSISGGYYEQYF.

The J gene is TRBJ1-1, the V gene TRBV4-3; D remains ambiguous. Deletions cut 0 bases from V and 6 bases from J, with 17 bases between. There are 16 residues in the CDR3. Germline values: CDR1 LGHNA, CDR2 YSLEER. The CDR3 sequence is CASSQDRMTAGAEAFF. Written as DNA, the CDR3 is TGCGCCAGCAGCCAAGATAGAATGACCGCCGGGGCTGAAGCTTTCTTT.

This sequence joins TRBV7-9 and TRBJ1-1; maybe TRBD1 (6 bases). Germline CDR1 SEHNR, CDR2 FQNEAQ (reference sequence). The CDR3 contains 12 residues. V was clipped by 10 bases and J by 1 base, with 10 bases between them. In DNA, the CDR3 is TGTGCCATTAGGGGGGGGAACACTGAAGCTTTCTTT. It specifies CAIRGGNTEAFF.

The rearrangement joins TRBV11-1 to TRBJ2-7; no reliable D call. The CDR3 extends over 12 amino acids. V shed 3 bases and J shed 6 bases, with 9 bases lying between them. Germline assignment: CDR1 SGHAT and CDR2 FQDESV (reference sequence). CDR3 amino acids: CASSFGSTEQYF. The CDR3 DNA is TGTGCCAGCAGCTTCGGTAGTACCGAGCAGTACTTC.

There are a few counts of this clone. The genes are TRBV7-9 and TRBJ2-1, with TRBD1 matching 10 bases. Germline assignment: CDR1 SEHNR and CDR2 FQNEAQ (reference sequence). CDR3 length: 14 amino acids. Losses at the gene ends were 5 bases for V and 14 bases for J; bases not matched to a gene: 12. CDR3 in amino acids: CASSPDRGKLEEFF. For the CDR3, the DNA is TGTGCCAGCAGCCCGGACAGGGGGAAGTTAGAAGAGTTCTTC.

This clone ranks as medium-sized. V usage is TRBV6-5 and J usage is TRBJ1-1, with D perhaps TRBD1 (5 bases). Germline V gene sequence: CDR1 MNHEY, CDR2 SVGAGI. This CDR3 spans 14 amino acids. V dropped 6 bases and J dropped 4 bases, with 15 bases sitting between them. CDR3 DNA: TGTGCCAGCAGGAAACGGGGGGTTGTCACTGAAGCTTTCTTT. Translation: CASRKRGVVTEAFF.

The rearrangement joins TRBV4-3 to TRBJ1-2; D is possibly TRBD1 (5 bases). Germline loops: CDR1 LGHNA, CDR2 YSLEER. V was shortened by 0 bases and J by 5 bases, with 19 bases between the two germline ends. The CDR3 is 17 amino acids. CDR3: CASSQDWATGGSYGYTF. The DNA for the CDR3 is TGCGCCAGCAGCCAAGATTGGGCAACGGGGGGTTCTTATGGCTACACCTTC.

The V gene is TRBV4-1, the J gene TRBJ1-4; weak D call: TRBD1 (5 bases). The CDR3 length is 17 residues. Looked up from germline, CDR1 is MGHRA and CDR2 is YSYEKL. V was trimmed by 0 bases and J by 4 bases, leaving 15 bases between them. CDR3 sequence reads: CASSQDPTDSHNEKLFF. The CDR3 DNA reads TGCGCCAGCAGCCAAGACCCGACCGACAGCCATAATGAAAAACTGTTTTTT.

V and J are TRBV7-3 and TRBJ1-2; maybe TRBD1 (6 bases). The CDR3 extends over 13 amino acids. The V end was cut by 3 bases, the J end by 1 base, with 6 bases between. The V gene's germline CDR1 is SGHTA and CDR2 FQGTGA. CDR3 bases: TGTGCCAGCAGCTTGGACAGTAACTATGGCTACACCTTC. Residues: CASSLDSNYGYTF.

This clone was observed a handful of times. V gene TRBV29-1 combines with J gene TRBJ2-7, with D unresolved. The CDR3 runs 11 residues. V gave up 0 bases and J gave up 5 bases, with 5 bases separating them. Germline CDR1 reads SQVTM; CDR2 reads ANQGSEA. DNA of the CDR3: TGCAGCGTTGAAGATCGGGACGAGCAGTACTTC. This gives the protein CSVEDRDEQYF.

The chain recombines TRBV7-6 with TRBJ2-7, with 9 positions matching TRBD1. The CDR3 has 15 amino acids. V lost 7 bases and J lost 2; bases outside the gene matches: 9. Germline assignment: CDR1 SGHVS and CDR2 FNYEAQ. The CDR3 reads CASTPGGQGTYEQYF. The CDR3 region has the DNA TGTGCCAGCACCCCAGGGGGACAGGGAACCTACGAGCAGTACTTC.

This clone was seen only a few times. V is TRBV10-3 and J is TRBJ2-7; 7 nucleotides align to TRBD2. The CDR3 consists of 19 residues. Per germline, CDR1 ENHRY and CDR2 SYGVKD. J lost 0 bases, V lost 10 bases, and 24 bases had no gene match. CDR3 sequence (DNA): TGTGCCACCGGGAGTTGGACGTTCGGGGCGGGGGTTAGCTCCTACGAGCAGTACTTC. Its translation: CATGSWTFGAGVSSYEQYF.

The chain uses TRBV9 and TRBJ1-2; D perhaps matches TRBD1 (5 bases). Germline CDR1 and CDR2: SGDLS and YYNGEE. The CDR3 runs to 19 residues. V was trimmed by 4 bases and J by 0 bases, leaving 25 bases between them. The CDR3 bases are TGTGCCAGCAGCCCCCGGTTGGGGGGAGGCCTCAGGGCTAACTATGGCTACACCTTC. Its translation: CASSPRLGGGLRANYGYTF.

This clone was seen more than once but under ten times. This rearrangement joins TRBV7-9 to TRBJ2-7, with 11 bases matching TRBD1. CDR3 size: 15 residues. J was trimmed by 6 bases and V by 5 bases; bases with no gene match: 9. Looked up from germline, CDR1 is SEHNR and CDR2 is FQNEAQ (reference sequence). As DNA, the CDR3 is TGTGCCAGCAGCAGCCAGGGACAGGGGGTGGCCGAGCAGTACTTC. Its translation: CASSSQGQGVAEQYF.

The V gene is TRBV5-4, the J gene TRBJ1-3, with D tentatively TRBD1 (6 bases). Germline V gene sequence: CDR1 SGHNT, CDR2 YYREEE (reference sequence). With 2 bases removed from V and 0 bases from J, the gap between germline ends came to 18 bases. The length of the CDR3 is 18 residues. CDR3 residues: CASSFASGGARSGNTIYF. The CDR3 DNA reads as TGTGCCAGCAGCTTCGCTTCGGGGGGCGCCCGCTCTGGAAACACCATATATTTT. Filled out from reference TRBV5-4 and TRBJ1-3, the complete variable domain reads ETGVTQSPTHLIKTRGQQVTLRCSSQSGHNTVSWYQQALGQGPQFIFQYYREEENGRGNFPPRFSGLQFPNYSSELNVNALELDDSALYLCASSFASGGARSGNTIYFGEGSWLTVV.

The J gene is TRBJ1-1, the V gene TRBV25-1; the D gene is possibly TRBD1 (5 bases). This CDR3 comprises 12 residues. From germline, CDR1 is MGHDK and CDR2 SYGVNS. Trimming shortened V by 7 bases and J by 5 bases, and 11 bases separated the two germline ends. The CDR3 spells CASTSGGTEAFF. CDR3 DNA sequence: TGTGCCAGCACAAGCGGGGGAACTGAAGCTTTCTTT.

This clone was picked up a small number of times. The chain couples TRBV5-6 to TRBJ2-5; the D gene is possibly TRBD2 (6 bases). TRBJ2-7 explains the end of the DNA better; the J call may be wrong. CDR1 and CDR2 from the germline V gene are SGHDT and YYEEEE. The CDR3 covers 15 residues. The CDR3 reads CASSLGAGSSYEQYF. Here the CDR3 DNA reads TGTGCCAGCAGCTTGGGTGCCGGGAGCTCCTACGAGCAGTACTTC.

This clone was picked up many times. This rearrangement joins TRBV23-1 to TRBJ2-7; 8 positions agree with TRBD1. TRBV23-1 falls under the ORF class, with uncertain function. CDR3 size: 16 residues. V shed 2 bases and J 3 bases; nucleotides not matched to a gene: 9. The CDR3 loop is CASSQRKDRAHYEQYF. The CDR3 DNA follows: TGCGCCAGCAGTCAAAGGAAGGACAGGGCCCACTACGAGCAGTACTTC.

The rearrangement joins TRBV11-2 to TRBJ2-7; 7 positions agree with TRBD1. Trimming at V came to 5 bases and at J to 2 bases, leaving 18 bases not matched to a gene. Germline-derived CDR1 and CDR2 are SGHAT and FQNNGV. The CDR3 length is 18 residues. The CDR3 loop reads CASSPHTTDREDPYEQYF. As DNA, the CDR3 is TGTGCCAGCAGCCCTCATACTACCGACAGGGAAGACCCCTACGAGCAGTACTTC.

The rearrangement links TRBV5-1 to TRBJ2-7, with D maybe TRBD2 (5 bases). The CDR3 is made up of 13 amino acids. CDR1 is SGHRS, CDR2 YFSETQ, per germline. V dropped 0 bases and J dropped 6 bases, with 10 bases sitting between them. The CDR3 DNA follows: TGCGCCAGCAGCTTGGCCGAGGGCGGCGAGCAGTACTTC. Encoded protein: CASSLAEGGEQYF.

In its sample, this clone was seen a few times. V usage is TRBV19 and J usage is TRBJ1-5; no reliable D call. The germline V and J ends were trimmed by 6 bases and 5 bases, with 14 bases remaining between them. CDR1 is LNHDA and CDR2 is SQIVND in the germline V gene (reference sequence). This CDR3 is 14 amino acids long. CDR3 sequence: CASSHERWDQPQHF. CDR3 coding DNA: TGTGCCAGTAGCCATGAGCGGTGGGATCAGCCCCAGCATTTT.

The sample holds a few counts of this clone. The rearrangement uses TRBV11-2 and TRBJ2-7; possible D gene TRBD2, 5 bases. CDR1 is SGHAT, CDR2 FQNNGV, per germline. The CDR3 has 13 residues. Trimming left V 3 bases short and J 3 bases short, with 9 bases between. The CDR3 DNA reads as TGTGCCAGCAGCTTCCCGGGAAACTACGAGCAGTACTTC. It yields the protein CASSFPGNYEQYF.